The 29 T cell receptor beta chains in this list originate from one sample, sequenced in a study of OX40 agonist ivuxolimab in advanced cancers. TCRdb's copy holds only in-frame clones and misses some; the assay was immunoSEQ multiplex PCR. The data hold approximately 40,000 clones, with 80% observed a single time. This specimen consisted of CD4+ or CD8+ T cells sorted from blood, obtained in a trial of the OX40 agonist ivuxolimab. Source of these receptors: an adult with an advanced solid tumor such as melanoma, head and neck, liver or kidney cancer.

This clone has a handful of counts. The rearrangement links TRBV10-1 to TRBJ2-7; a weak D match, TRBD1 (5 bases). V gave up 3 bases and J gave up 2 bases, with 14 bases separating them. The CDR3 is made up of 15 amino acids. CDR1 is WNHNN and CDR2 is SYGVQD in the germline V gene (reference sequence). The chain's CDR3 is CASSDSAGWTYEQYF. CDR3 in DNA: TGCGCCAGCAGTGATTCGGCAGGGTGGACCTACGAGCAGTACTTC.

The rearrangement links TRBV4-1 to TRBJ2-1; 8 bases match TRBD2. The CDR3 runs to 13 residues. Germline CDR1 MGHRA, CDR2 YSYEKL. J lost 7 bases, V lost 7 bases, and 6 bases had no gene match. CDR3 nucleotide sequence: TGCGCCAGCATGGGACTAGACCGGAATGAGCAGTTCTTC. Protein: CASMGLDRNEQFF.

The chain combines TRBV6-1 with TRBJ2-1, with TRBD2 identical over 9 bases. Germline loops: CDR1 MNHNS, CDR2 SASEGT. V lost 4 bases and J lost 8; bases outside the gene matches: 3. This CDR3 is 13 amino acids long. This CDR3 reads CASSGLAVDEQFF. The CDR3 bases are TGTGCCAGCAGTGGACTAGCGGTCGATGAGCAGTTCTTC.

The chain carries TRBV6-5 and TRBJ1-5; tentatively, D is TRBD1 (6 bases). Between the trimmed V and J ends, which lost 2 bases and 4 bases, there was a span of 9 bases. Germline V CDR1 and CDR2: MNHEY, SVGAGI. The CDR3 covers 14 residues. CDR3 protein: CASSYAGENQPQHF. The CDR3 DNA reads TGTGCCAGCAGTTACGCAGGGGAAAATCAGCCCCAGCATTTT.

The sample holds a few counts of this clone. The chain links TRBV30 to TRBJ1-1; D gene ambiguous. Trimming stripped 4 bases from V and 5 bases from J, with 11 bases between. The CDR3 contains 12 residues. CDR1 is GTSNPN and CDR2 is SVGIG in the germline V gene (reference sequence). The CDR3 loop is CAWTHLGTEAFF. The CDR3 region has the DNA TGTGCCTGGACTCACCTGGGAACTGAAGCTTTCTTT.

V gene TRBV5-1 combines with J gene TRBJ2-2; 8 nucleotides align to TRBD2. Trimming took 0 bases from V and 5 from J; bases not matched to a gene: 6. This CDR3 has 16 amino acids. Germline CDR1 is SGHRS and CDR2 is YFSETQ. CDR3 amino acids: CASSLEGTSGTGELFF. DNA for the CDR3: TGCGCCAGCAGCTTGGAAGGGACTAGTGGGACCGGGGAGCTGTTTTTT.

This clone was recorded only once. The V gene is TRBV29-1, the J gene TRBJ2-7; D tentatively reads TRBD1 or TRBD2 (5 bases each). Deletions cut 8 bases from V and 3 bases from J, with 20 bases between. Germline V gene sequence: CDR1 SQVTM, CDR2 ANQGSEA. This CDR3 has 14 residues. CDR3 coding DNA: TGCAGCTATGTTCAGAACCGGGGCATCTACGAGCAGTACTTC. Translating it yields CSYVQNRGIYEQYF.

This chain joins TRBV27 and TRBJ2-1; D is possibly TRBD2 (5 bases). Germline CDR1 is MNHEY and CDR2 is SMNVEV (reference sequence). The germline V and J ends were trimmed by 2 bases and 7 bases, with 12 bases remaining between them. The CDR3 has 14 amino acids. CDR3 in amino acids: CASSLHGINNEQFF. CDR3 coding DNA: TGTGCCAGCAGTTTACACGGGATTAATAATGAGCAGTTCTTC.

In its sample, this clone was seen once. The chain uses TRBV5-1 and TRBJ1-1; 9 bases align to TRBD1. This CDR3 has 15 residues. The V gene end was trimmed by 4 bases and the J gene end by 5 bases; junction bases not matched to a gene: 9. CDR1 and CDR2 from the germline V gene are SGHRS and YFSETQ. CDR3 in amino acids: CASSLSPGTGTEAFF. CDR3 nucleotide sequence: TGCGCCAGCAGCCTTTCCCCGGGGACAGGGACTGAAGCTTTCTTT.

This chain joins TRBV27 and TRBJ2-7, with D possibly TRBD1 on 5 matching bases. From germline, CDR1 is MNHEY and CDR2 SMNVEV (reference sequence). The CDR3 has 13 residues. V was shortened by 4 bases and J by 5 bases, with 12 bases between the two germline ends. CDR3 sequence (DNA): TGTGCCAGCAGTTCCAATCAGGGCCACGAGCAGTACTTC. Encoded protein: CASSSNQGHEQYF.

This rearrangement joins TRBV27 to TRBJ2-1; TRBD2 matches 11 bases. Germline values: CDR1 MNHEY, CDR2 SMNVEV (reference sequence). The CDR3 length is 17 residues. The junction had 5 bases not matched to a gene; V was cut back by 3 bases and J by 1 base. CDR3 DNA: TGTGCCAGCAGTTTTCGGGCTAGCGGGAGGTCCTACAATGAGCAGTTCTTC. Translation: CASSFRASGRSYNEQFF.

This chain joins TRBV5-1 and TRBJ1-2; D gene ambiguous. Trimming removed 4 bases from V and 6 bases from J, with 13 bases in between. Germline V gene sequence: CDR1 SGHRS, CDR2 YFSETQ. The CDR3 totals 13 residues. CDR3 sequence: CASSPTPTDGYTF. The CDR3 region has the DNA TGCGCCAGCAGCCCTACACCAACGGATGGCTACACCTTC.

The J gene is TRBJ2-7, the V gene TRBV2; tentative D call: TRBD2 (5 bases). CDR1 and CDR2 from the germline V gene are SNHLY and FYNNEI. CDR3 length: 11 amino acids. V lost 10 bases to trimming and J lost 6 bases, with 13 bases between them. The CDR3 DNA sequence: TGTGCCATAGTAGACGCGGGCGAGCAGTACTTC. Protein sequence: CAIVDAGEQYF.

The chain joins TRBV9 to TRBJ2-7; perhaps TRBD1 as D (5 bases). V was pared by 3 bases and J by 5 bases, with 18 bases between. CDR3 length: 15 residues. Germline V gene lookup returns CDR1 SGDLS and CDR2 YYNGEE. CDR3 coding DNA: TGTGCCAGCAGCGGGACAAATACTGGCAGGGACGAGCAGTACTTC. Its protein product is CASSGTNTGRDEQYF.

V and J are TRBV28 and TRBJ2-7; D remains ambiguous. The CDR3 loop spans 14 amino acids. The germline V gene encodes CDR1 MDHEN and CDR2 SYDVKM. The germline V and J ends were trimmed by 5 bases and 0 bases, with 11 bases remaining between them. The CDR3, as DNA: TGTGCCAGCAGTCCTCCGAGTCCCTCCTACGAGCAGTACTTC. This gives the protein CASSPPSPSYEQYF.

The chain combines TRBV19 with TRBJ2-7; a possible D gene is TRBD1 (6 bases). The V end lost 9 bases, the J end lost 0 bases, and 15 bases lay between the germline ends. CDR3 length: 14 residues. Germline CDR1 is LNHDA and CDR2 is SQIVND (reference sequence). The CDR3 reads CASSKGGLSYEQYF. In DNA, the CDR3 is TGTGCCAGCAGCAAAGGGGGTCTCTCCTACGAGCAGTACTTC.

This clone was seen only a few times. The chain joins TRBV4-1 to TRBJ1-3; D is ambiguous. V was pared by 4 bases and J by 4 bases, with 14 bases between. This CDR3 spans 15 amino acids. CDR1 is MGHRA and CDR2 is YSYEKL in the germline V gene. The CDR3 region has the DNA TGCGCCAGCAGCCCCCCCTTTTCATCCGGAAACACCATATATTTT. Residues: CASSPPFSSGNTIYF.

This chain links TRBV9 with TRBJ2-1; weak D call: TRBD2 (5 bases). CDR1 is SGDLS, CDR2 YYNGEE, per germline. The CDR3 loop spans 14 amino acids. Trimming stripped 2 bases from V and 6 bases from J, with 12 bases between. The CDR3, as DNA: TGTGCCAGCAGCGTCGGGATCTTCATCAATGAGCAGTTCTTC. Translation: CASSVGIFINEQFF.

The chain couples TRBV6-6 to TRBJ2-1, with TRBD2 identical over 7 bases. CDR3 length: 14 residues. CDR1 and CDR2 (germline): MNHNY, SVGAGI (reference sequence). The V and J ends lost 0 bases and 5 bases, in that order; junction bases with no gene match: 1. The CDR3 protein is CASSYSGRDNEQFF. As DNA, the CDR3 is TGTGCCAGCAGTTACTCGGGGAGGGACAATGAGCAGTTCTTC.

In this sample, this clone turned up once. The chain uses TRBV27 and TRBJ2-7; D gene ambiguous. The germline V gene encodes CDR1 MNHEY and CDR2 SMNVEV (reference sequence). This CDR3 is 14 amino acids long. V was clipped by 4 bases and J by 3 bases, with 13 bases between them. DNA of the CDR3: TGTGCCAGCAGTTCGCCGGAGCCTATCTACGAGCAGTACTTC. Translation: CASSSPEPIYEQYF.

The rearrangement links TRBV10-3 to TRBJ2-7; D remains unclear. The CDR3 extends over 14 amino acids. V dropped 2 bases and J dropped 2 bases, with 10 bases sitting between them. Germline V gives CDR1 ENHRY, CDR2 SYGVKD. The CDR3 sequence is CAISENQRPYEQYF. DNA of the CDR3: TGTGCCATCAGTGAGAACCAGAGGCCCTACGAGCAGTACTTC.

The CDR3 here is CASSYGGRSYEQYF. The CDR3 DNA reads TGTGCCAGCAGTTACGGGGGTAGGTCCTACGAGCAGTACTTC. The chain combines TRBV6-5 with TRBJ2-7; D tentatively reads TRBD1 or TRBD2 (5 bases each). CDR3 length equals 14 residues. The ends were cut back, 2 bases at V and 1 base at J, with 9 bases in the middle. The germline CDR1 and CDR2 sequences are MNHEY and SVGAGI.

The chain uses TRBV10-3 and TRBJ2-1, with a tentative D call TRBD1 (6 bases). The CDR3 loop spans 13 amino acids. The germline V and J ends were trimmed by 1 base and 6 bases, with 7 bases remaining between them. Germline-derived CDR1 and CDR2 are ENHRY and SYGVKD. The CDR3 is CAISELQGNEQFF. CDR3 coding DNA: TGTGCCATCAGTGAGTTACAGGGCAATGAGCAGTTCTTC.

The chain joins TRBV5-4 to TRBJ2-7; 9 bases are a match to TRBD1. The CDR3 is 15 amino acids. Trimming took 5 bases from V and 3 from J; bases not matched to a gene: 9. Germline CDR1 reads SGHNT; CDR2 reads YYREEE (reference sequence). CDR3 sequence reads: CASRDGDRDFYEQYF. CDR3 DNA: TGTGCCAGCAGGGACGGGGACAGGGATTTCTACGAGCAGTACTTC. The full variable domain, with the rest looked up from reference TRBV5-4 and TRBJ2-7, is ETGVTQSPTHLIKTRGQQVTLRCSSQSGHNTVSWYQQALGQGPQFIFQYYREEENGRGNFPPRFSGLQFPNYSSELNVNALELDDSALYLCASRDGDRDFYEQYFGPGTRLTVT.

This chain links TRBV7-9 with TRBJ1-5, with a weak D call TRBD1 (5 bases). CDR3 length equals 15 residues. The V end was cut by 1 base, the J end by 4 bases, with 11 bases between. The V gene's germline CDR1 is SEHNR and CDR2 FQNEAQ (reference sequence). The CDR3: CASSLGDLTNQPQHF. CDR3 sequence (DNA): TGTGCCAGCAGCTTAGGGGACTTAACAAATCAGCCCCAGCATTTT.

V usage is TRBV6-1 and J usage is TRBJ2-1, with D possibly TRBD2 on 5 matching bases. The CDR3 loop spans 13 amino acids. Germline V gives CDR1 MNHNS, CDR2 SASEGT. The V gene lost 6 bases and the J gene lost 7 bases, with 13 bases spanning the gap. The chain's CDR3 is CASRPGVWNEQFF. DNA for the CDR3: TGTGCCAGCAGGCCCGGGGTTTGGAATGAGCAGTTCTTC.

The rearrangement uses TRBV19 and TRBJ2-2; D is unresolved. V lost 2 bases and J 3 bases, leaving 7 bases between the germline ends. The CDR3 has 14 amino acids. Germline V gene sequence: CDR1 LNHDA, CDR2 SQIVND (reference sequence). This CDR3 is CASSIQQYTGELFF. In DNA, the CDR3 is TGTGCCAGTAGTATACAACAGTACACCGGGGAGCTGTTTTTT.

V and J are TRBV28 and TRBJ2-5; D is uncertain. The V end lost 6 bases, the J end lost 4 bases, and 15 bases lay between the germline ends. This CDR3 has 14 amino acids. Looked up from germline, CDR1 is MDHEN and CDR2 is SYDVKM. CDR3: CASSLDDDGETQYF. The CDR3 coding sequence is TGTGCCAGCAGCCTTGACGACGATGGAGAGACCCAGTACTTC.

The CDR3 here is CASSASGNTGELFF. DNA of the CDR3: TGTGCCAGCAGCGCTTCGGGGAACACCGGGGAGCTGTTTTTT. The rearrangement links TRBV9 to TRBJ2-2; D gene ambiguous. This CDR3 has 14 residues. The germline V and J ends were trimmed by 3 bases and 1 base, with 7 bases remaining between them. Per germline, CDR1 SGDLS and CDR2 YYNGEE.